Listed here are 2 T cell receptor beta chains from one sample, sequenced in a study of cytomegalovirus exposure and HLA in healthy donors. Use of 60 Vbeta and 13 Jbeta primers characterized the PCR. TCRdb's table, derived via immunoSEQ multiplex PCR, lists solely in-frame clones and lacks some. The sample has fewer than 350,000 clones; about 90% are singletons. What was sequenced was PBMCs. The source of these receptors is a woman aged 18-29 years in good health and CMV-seronegative.

In the case of this clone: Other DNA sequences in this sample translate to the same CDR3. The chain couples TRBV5-1 to TRBJ2-5; possible D gene TRBD1, 5 bases. There are 13 residues in the CDR3. CDR1 is SGHRS, CDR2 YFSETQ, per germline. Trimming took off 4 bases at V and 5 bases at J, with 12 bases between the two ends. The CDR3: CASSPQGRETQYF. The CDR3 DNA sequence: TGCGCCAGCAGCCCTCAGGGTCGGGAGACCCAGTACTTC.

The V call is TRBV7-2, the J call TRBJ2-3, with TRBD2 matching 7 bases. V was clipped by 5 bases and J by 4 bases; unmatched bases: 12. This CDR3 has 16 amino acids. From germline, CDR1 is SGHTA and CDR2 FQGNSA. The DNA of the CDR3 is TGTGCCAGCAGCCCACTGGCGGGGGAGGGCGCAGATACGCAGTATTTT. It is translated as CASSPLAGEGADTQYF.